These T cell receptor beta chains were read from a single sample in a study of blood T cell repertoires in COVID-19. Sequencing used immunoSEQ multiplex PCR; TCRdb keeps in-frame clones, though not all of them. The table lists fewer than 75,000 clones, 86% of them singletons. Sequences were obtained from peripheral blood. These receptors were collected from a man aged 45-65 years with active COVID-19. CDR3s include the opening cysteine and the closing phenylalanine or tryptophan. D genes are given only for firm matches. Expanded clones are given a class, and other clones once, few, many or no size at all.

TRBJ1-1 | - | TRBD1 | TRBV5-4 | CASSPGGAEAFF | TGTGCCAGCAGCCCAGGGGGAGCTGAAGCTTTCTTT
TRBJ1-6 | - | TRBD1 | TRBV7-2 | CASSLRQGGYSPLHF | TGTGCCAGCAGCTTACGACAGGGGGGCTATTCACCCCTCCACTTT
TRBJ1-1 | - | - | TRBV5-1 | CASSSGQYTFMNTEAFF | TGCGCCAGCAGCTCCGGACAGTATACTTTTATGAACACTGAAGCTTTCTTT
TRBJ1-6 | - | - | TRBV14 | CASSQPRLSGSYNSPLHF | TGTGCCAGCAGCCAACCCCGACTTTCCGGCTCCTATAATTCACCCCTCCACTTT
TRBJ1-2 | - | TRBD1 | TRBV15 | CATSKTGDRGLPTF | TGTGCCACCAGCAAGACGGGGGACAGGGGGTTGCCCACCTTC
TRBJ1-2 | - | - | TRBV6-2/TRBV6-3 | CASSYSGAGYTF | TGTGCCAGCAGTTACAGCGGGGCTGGCTACACCTTC
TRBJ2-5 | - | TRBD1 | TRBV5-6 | CASSRDRGRRETQYF | TGTGCCAGCAGTCGGGACAGGGGGCGAAGAGAGACCCAGTACTTC
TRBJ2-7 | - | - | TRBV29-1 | CSVGAGGLYEQYF | TGCAGCGTTGGGGCAGGGGGGTTATACGAGCAGTACTTC
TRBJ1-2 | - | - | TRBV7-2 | CASSFGGRYGYTF | TGTGCCAGCAGCTTCGGGGGGCGATATGGCTACACCTTC
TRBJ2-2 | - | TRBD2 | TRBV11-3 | CASSLDPSGSVGELFF | TGTGCCAGCAGCTTAGACCCTAGCGGGAGTGTCGGGGAGCTGTTTTTT
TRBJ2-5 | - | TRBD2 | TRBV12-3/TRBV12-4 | CASKLAGETQYF | TGTGCCAGCAAACTAGCGGGAGAGACCCAGTACTTC
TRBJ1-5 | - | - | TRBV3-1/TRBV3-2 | CASSQDSSGSSQPQHF | TGTGCCAGCAGCCAAGATTCGTCAGGATCGTCTCAGCCCCAGCATTTT
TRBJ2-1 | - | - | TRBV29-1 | CSVGREQFF | TGCAGCGTTGGGAGAGAGCAGTTCTTC
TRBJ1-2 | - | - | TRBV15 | CATSRELQADYGYTF | TGTGCCACCAGCAGAGAGTTACAGGCCGACTATGGCTACACCTTC
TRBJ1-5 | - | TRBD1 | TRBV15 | CATSSPGTGAILGNQPQHF | TGTGCCACCAGCAGCCCCGGGACAGGGGCTATTTTGGGCAATCAGCCCCAGCATTTT
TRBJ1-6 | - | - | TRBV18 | CASSRSDSSSYNSPLHF | TGTGCCAGCTCACGAAGCGACTCAAGCTCCTATAATTCACCCCTCCACTTT
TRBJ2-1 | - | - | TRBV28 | CASSPPSRGEQFF | TGTGCCAGCAGTCCCCCTTCGCGAGGTGAGCAGTTCTTC
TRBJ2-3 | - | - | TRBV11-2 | CASRAGATQYF | TGTGCCAGCAGGGCAGGGGCGACGCAGTATTTT
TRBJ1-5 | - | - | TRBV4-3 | CASSQEPHNQPQHF | TGCGCCAGCAGCCAAGAGCCACACAATCAGCCCCAGCATTTT
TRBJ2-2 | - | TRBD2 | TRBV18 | CASSPLAGVAGELFF | TGTGCCAGCTCACCACTAGCGGGAGTGGCCGGGGAGCTGTTTTTT
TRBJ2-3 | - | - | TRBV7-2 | CASSLSTGQYTQYF | TGTGCCAGCAGTCTTTCAACGGGACAATATACGCAGTATTTT
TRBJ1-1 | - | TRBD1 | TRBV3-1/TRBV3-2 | CASSQTGGDSEAFF | TGTGCCAGCAGCCAAACAGGGGGCGATTCTGAAGCTTTCTTT
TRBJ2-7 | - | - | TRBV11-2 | CASSRDLASTWEQYF | TGTGCCAGCAGCCGAGATCTAGCGTCCACCTGGGAGCAGTACTTC
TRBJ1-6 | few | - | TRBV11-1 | CASSYGQYYNSPLHF | TGTGCCAGCAGCTACGGACAGTACTATAATTCACCCCTCCACTTT
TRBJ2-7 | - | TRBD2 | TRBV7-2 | CASSPDPAGGRSRQYF | TGTGCCAGCAGCCCGGATCCGGCGGGGGGCAGATCAAGGCAGTACTTC
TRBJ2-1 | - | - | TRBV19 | CASNRDSPREQFF | TGTGCCAGTAACCGGGACTCCCCTCGGGAGCAGTTCTTC
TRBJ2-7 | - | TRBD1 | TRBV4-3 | CASSLGQGAYEQYF | TGCGCCAGCAGCCTGGGACAGGGGGCCTACGAGCAGTACTTC
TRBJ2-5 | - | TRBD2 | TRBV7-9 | CASSPIGLAGLETQYF | TGTGCCAGCAGCCCCATCGGACTAGCGGGGCTAGAGACCCAGTACTTC
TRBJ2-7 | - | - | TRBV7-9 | CASSPNRVQYF | TGTGCCAGCAGCCCAAACAGGGTGCAGTACTTC
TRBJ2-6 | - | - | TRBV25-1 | CASRSQGGANVLTF | TGTGCCAGCAGATCCCAGGGTGGGGCCAACGTCCTGACTTTC